This is a list of T cell receptor beta chains from one sample in a study of cytomegalovirus exposure and HLA in healthy donors. Profiled with immunoSEQ multiplex PCR; TCRdb holds only in-frame clones, not every one. Here the sample spans under 300,000 clones, roughly 91% being singletons. The sequenced sample consisted of PBMCs. The receptors were sampled from a girl under 10 years old in good health and CMV-seronegative. Each CDR3 is given with its conserved first and last residue. A D gene is named only where the DNA matches it firmly. Size is stated for part of the rows, as once, few or many counts, or as a class when the clone is expanded.

abundance,v_gene,j_gene,d_gene,CDR3nt,CDR3aa
-,TRBV10-3,TRBJ2-1,-,TGTGCCATCAGGAGTAGCCGGGATGAGCAGTTCTTC,CAIRSSRDEQFF
-,TRBV6-5,TRBJ2-7,-,TGTGCCAGCAGTCCCCGGGGAGGCAGGGGGTACGAGCAGTACTTC,CASSPRGGRGYEQYF
-,TRBV4-1,TRBJ1-4,TRBD1,TGCGCCAGCAGCCTCACAGGGGGGGATGAAAAACTGTTTTTT,CASSLTGGDEKLFF
-,TRBV10-3,TRBJ2-5,-,TGTGCCGTTGCGGACATCCCTGGGGAGACCCAGTACTTC,CAVADIPGETQYF
-,TRBV18,TRBJ1-3,TRBD1,TGTGCCAGCTCACCAAGGGGGCCAGACTCTGGAAACACCATATATTTT,CASSPRGPDSGNTIYF
-,TRBV28,TRBJ1-2,TRBD1,TGTGCCAGCAGTACCCAGACAGGGGCTAACTATGGCTACACCTTC,CASSTQTGANYGYTF
-,TRBV5-1,TRBJ2-2,TRBD1,TGCGCCAGCAGCTTCTCCCCCGGGACAGGGTTGGTCGGGGAGCTGTTTTTT,CASSFSPGTGLVGELFF
-,TRBV9,TRBJ2-1,-,TGTGCCAGCAGCCCTTACAATGAGCAGTTCTTC,CASSPYNEQFF
-,TRBV19,TRBJ1-1,TRBD1,TGTGCCATTAAACCGCAGGGGGCGAACACTGAAGCTTTCTTT,CAIKPQGANTEAFF
-,TRBV9,TRBJ2-5,TRBD1,TGTGCCAGCAGCGTTTGGACAGGGTCGGGGGAGACCCAGTACTTC,CASSVWTGSGETQYF
-,TRBV11-2,TRBJ2-2,-,TGTGCCAGCAGCTTAGGGCAGACCGGGGAGCTGTTTTTT,CASSLGQTGELFF
-,TRBV4-2,TRBJ1-1,TRBD1,TGTGCCAGCAGCCAAGCAGGGGGTGGGACTGAAGCTTTCTTT,CASSQAGGGTEAFF
-,TRBV19,TRBJ1-5,TRBD1,TGTGCCAGTCTCTCAGAGGGACAGGGGGCAAGTCAGCCCCAGCATTTT,CASLSEGQGASQPQHF
-,TRBV5-4,TRBJ2-2,-,TGTGCCAGCAGCACCCCGTATGGGGAGGCGAACACCGGGGAGCTGTTTTTT,CASSTPYGEANTGELFF
-,TRBV6-6,TRBJ2-7,-,TGTGCCAGCAGTTACTCGAGAGAGCAGTACTTC,CASSYSREQYF
few,TRBV6-1,TRBJ1-4,TRBD1,TGTGCCAGCAGTGCGACAGGGCTTTATGAAAAACTGTTTTTT,CASSATGLYEKLFF
-,TRBV5-5,TRBJ2-7,TRBD2,TGTGCCAGCAGCTCCAAGCGGGAGGCGTACGAGCAGTACTTC,CASSSKREAYEQYF
-,TRBV19,TRBJ1-6,-,TGTGCCAGTAGTATGGGGAGGCGGAGCTCCTATAATTCACCCCTCCACTTT,CASSMGRRSSYNSPLHF
-,TRBV15,TRBJ2-1,TRBD1,TGTGCCACCAGCAGAGATTCAGGGGGCAATGAGCAGTTCTTC,CATSRDSGGNEQFF
-,TRBV4-2,TRBJ2-7,-,TGTGCCAGCAGCCGGGGGGAGGAGTGGTCCTACGAGCAGTACTTC,CASSRGEEWSYEQYF
-,TRBV5-1,TRBJ2-5,TRBD2,TGCGCCAGCAGCTTGACTAGCGGGAGGGCGAGGGAGACCCAGTACTTC,CASSLTSGRARETQYF
-,TRBV21-1,TRBJ2-7,-,TGTGCCAGCAGCAAAGGGCGGGAGCAGTACTTC,CASSKGREQYF
-,TRBV4-1,TRBJ2-3,TRBD2,TGCGCCAGCAGCCAACTCCGGGGGGACACAGATACGCAGTATTTT,CASSQLRGDTDTQYF
-,TRBV28,TRBJ1-2,-,TGTGCCAGCCGGGAAACCCAGAGGTGGTACACCTTC,CASRETQRWYTF
-,TRBV10-3,TRBJ2-2,TRBD1,TGTGCCATCAATCCCGGGACAGTGTATGACACCGGGGAGCTGTTTTTT,CAINPGTVYDTGELFF
few,TRBV9,TRBJ1-3,TRBD1,TGTGCCAGCAGCGTAGCGACAGGGTTCACTGGAAACACCATATATTTT,CASSVATGFTGNTIYF
-,TRBV10-1,TRBJ1-2,-,TGCGCCAGCAGTGAGTCGTCCCTCTATGGCTACACCTTC,CASSESSLYGYTF
few,TRBV9,TRBJ2-7,TRBD2,TGTGCCAGCAGCGGGACCTATCGGACTAGCGGGGCATACGAGCAGTACTTC,CASSGTYRTSGAYEQYF
-,TRBV4-1,TRBJ2-6,-,TGCGCCAGCAGCCAAGAAATAACAGGTGCGGGGGCCAACGTCCTGACTTTC,CASSQEITGAGANVLTF
-,TRBV30,TRBJ2-5,TRBD2,TGTGCCTGGAGTAGCGGGGACCCCCACCAAGAGACCCAGTACTTC,CAWSSGDPHQETQYF
-,TRBV7-9,TRBJ2-7,TRBD1,TGTGCCAGCAGCTTTGACAGGGACGAGCAGTACTTC,CASSFDRDEQYF
-,TRBV29-1,TRBJ2-5,-,TGCAGCGTTCGGTGGGATGTAGACTCCAGCCCTAGTTGGGAGATCCAGTACTTC,CSVRWDVDSSPSWEIQYF
-,TRBV7-9,TRBJ1-4,TRBD1,TGTGCCAGCATCTCCGGACAGGCCGATATTGAAAAACTGTTTTTT,CASISGQADIEKLFF
-,TRBV9,TRBJ2-7,TRBD1,TGTGCCAGCAGTGACTCCGGGACAGGGGGCCCGTCTGACGAGCAGTACTTC,CASSDSGTGGPSDEQYF
-,TRBV14,TRBJ2-3,-,TGTGCCAGCAGCCAAGTTGCGTGGGATACGCAGTATTTT,CASSQVAWDTQYF
-,TRBV10-1,TRBJ1-4,-,TGCGCCAGCAGTACTGGACAGATTAATGAAAAACTGTTTTTT,CASSTGQINEKLFF
-,TRBV11-2,TRBJ1-4,-,TGTGCCAGCAGCTTAAGCCTTGAAAAACTGTTTTTT,CASSLSLEKLFF
-,TRBV9,TRBJ1-1,-,TGTGCCAGCAGCGTAGCGGGTTCGGTCACTGAAGCTTTCTTT,CASSVAGSVTEAFF
-,TRBV4-1,TRBJ2-2,-,TGCGCCAGCAGGCCACTTATTAGTAACCCCGGGGAGCTGTTTTTT,CASRPLISNPGELFF
-,TRBV11-2,TRBJ2-1,-,TGTGCCAGCAGCTTTGGACAGTCCCCCTACAATGAGCAGTTCTTC,CASSFGQSPYNEQFF
-,TRBV18,TRBJ1-3,TRBD1,TGTGCCAGCTCACCACTTTCGAAGACAGGGTTCTCTGGAAACACCATATATTTT,CASSPLSKTGFSGNTIYF
-,TRBV4-1,TRBJ1-5,-,TGCGCCAGCAGCCAAGGACAGAATCAGCCCCAGCATTTT,CASSQGQNQPQHF
-,TRBV29-1,TRBJ2-7,TRBD1,TGCAGCGTTGCTTGGGACAGCTCCTACGAGCAGTACTTC,CSVAWDSSYEQYF
-,TRBV9,TRBJ1-3,TRBD1,TGTGCCAGCAGCGTAGACCCCACGACAGGGGTTGGAAACACCATATATTTT,CASSVDPTTGVGNTIYF
-,TRBV6-5,TRBJ1-2,-,TGTGCCAGCAGTTACTCTAGGGGCCCGAACTATGGCTACACCTTC,CASSYSRGPNYGYTF
once,TRBV6-1,TRBJ2-1,TRBD2,TGTGCCACCTTACAGAATAGCGGGAGGGTTGAGCAGTTCTTC,CATLQNSGRVEQFF
-,TRBV9,TRBJ2-7,-,TGTGCCAGCAGCGTAGGGTTGCCGGGCGAGCAGTACTTC,CASSVGLPGEQYF
-,TRBV6-1,TRBJ1-4,-,TGTGCCAGCAGTGAAGAGCCTGGAGATGAAAAACTGTTTTTT,CASSEEPGDEKLFF
-,TRBV7-3,TRBJ1-6,TRBD1,TGTGCCAGCAGCTCGGACAGGGGCTCACCCCTCCACTTT,CASSSDRGSPLHF
-,TRBV7-2,TRBJ2-2,TRBD1,TGTGCCAGCAGTCGGAGGACAGGGGACACCGGGGAGCTGTTTTTT,CASSRRTGDTGELFF